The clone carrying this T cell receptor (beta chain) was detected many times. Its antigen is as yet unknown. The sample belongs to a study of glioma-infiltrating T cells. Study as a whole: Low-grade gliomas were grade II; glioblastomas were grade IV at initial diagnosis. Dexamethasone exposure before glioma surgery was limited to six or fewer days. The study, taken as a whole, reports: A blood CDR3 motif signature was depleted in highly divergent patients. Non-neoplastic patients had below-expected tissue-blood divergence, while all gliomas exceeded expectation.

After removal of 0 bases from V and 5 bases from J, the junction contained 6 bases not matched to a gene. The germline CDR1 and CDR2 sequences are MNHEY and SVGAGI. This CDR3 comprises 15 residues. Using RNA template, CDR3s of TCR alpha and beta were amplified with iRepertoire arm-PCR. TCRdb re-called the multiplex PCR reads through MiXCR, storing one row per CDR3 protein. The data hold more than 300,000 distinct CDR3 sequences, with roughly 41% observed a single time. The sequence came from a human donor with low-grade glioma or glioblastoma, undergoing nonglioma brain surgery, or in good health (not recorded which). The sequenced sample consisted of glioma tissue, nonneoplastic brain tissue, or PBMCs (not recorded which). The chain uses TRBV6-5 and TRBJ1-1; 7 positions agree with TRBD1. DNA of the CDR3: TGTGCCAGCAGTTACTCTAGACAGGGTGATACTGAAGCTTTCTTT. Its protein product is CASSYSRQGDTEAFF.